This passage covers 27 T cell receptor beta chains from one sample sequenced in a study of T cell clonotyping in hematopoietic cell transplantation (dated by TCRdb to the early 2020s). The library relied on the immunoSEQ multiplex PCR assay. In TCRdb, the immuneACCESS table is reduced to in-frame sequences with V and J assigned. These tables do not hold every clone; where another copy was compared, an unresolved V gene accounts for under half, and the others remain unexplained. For this sample there are approximately 44,000 clones; 94% appear just once. More than 0.7% of the sample comes from the top ten. The sample was peripheral blood mononuclear cells. The receptors were sampled from a woman aged 50 to 65 in good health. Some clones in this sample may be carry-over from other donors' samples.

This chain connects TRBV7-6 to TRBJ1-1; D is unresolved. V was clipped by 8 bases and J by 1 base, with 11 bases between them. The CDR3 runs 13 residues. CDR1 is SGHVS and CDR2 is FNYEAQ in the germline V gene. The CDR3 is CASGRAPNTEAFF. The CDR3 bases are TGTGCCAGCGGACGGGCCCCGAACACTGAAGCTTTCTTT.

A note on this clone: At one end, the junction sequence differs from germline, possibly due to a read error. The rearrangement links TRBV6-5 to TRBJ1-6; D is perhaps TRBD1 (5 bases). The CDR3 length is 15 residues. Germline CDR1 is MNHEY and CDR2 is SVGAGI. CDR3 DNA sequence: TGTGCCAGCAGTTACGTTAGGTCAGGGAGGTCACTCCTCCACTTT. It translates to CASSYVRSGRSLLHF.

V is TRBV7-9 and J is TRBJ1-2; D gene unclear. CDR3 length: 13 residues. Trimming left V 0 bases short and J 6 bases short, with 8 bases between. CDR1 is SEHNR and CDR2 is FQNEAQ in the germline V gene (reference sequence). The CDR3 sequence is CASSLAAENGYTF. Here the CDR3 DNA reads TGTGCCAGCAGCTTAGCTGCAGAGAATGGCTACACCTTC.

In nucleotides, the CDR3 is TGCGCCAGCAGCTTGTCAGGGGACCCCTATGGCTACACCTTC. Its protein product is CASSLSGDPYGYTF. The chain has TRBV5-1 and TRBJ1-2; tentative D call: TRBD1 (6 bases). This CDR3 contains 14 residues. V shed 1 base and J shed 4 bases, with 11 bases lying between them. Germline V gene sequence: CDR1 SGHRS, CDR2 YFSETQ. Based on the CDR3 plus reference TRBV5-1 and TRBJ1-2, the full variable domain is KAGVTQTPRYLIKTRGQQVTLSCSPISGHRSVSWYQQTPGQGLQFLFEYFSETQRNKGNFPGRFSGRQFSNSRSEMNVSTLELGDSALYLCASSLSGDPYGYTFGSGTRLTVV.

V and J are TRBV4-3 and TRBJ1-1, with D unresolved. The germline gives CDR1 LGHNA, CDR2 YSLEER. Trimming removed 3 bases from V and 1 base from J, with 12 bases in between. The CDR3 loop spans 15 amino acids. The CDR3 loop is CASSQARWRNTEAFF. The CDR3 DNA is TGCGCCAGCAGCCAGGCCCGATGGAGGAACACTGAAGCTTTCTTT.

The rearrangement links TRBV9 to TRBJ2-3; D may match TRBD1 or TRBD2 (5 bases each). The CDR3 has 14 residues. Per germline, CDR1 SGDLS and CDR2 YYNGEE. V lost 3 bases and J 5 bases, leaving 13 bases between the germline ends. This CDR3 is CASSEGPLGDTQYF. CDR3 nucleotide sequence: TGTGCCAGCAGCGAGGGACCCCTTGGAGATACGCAGTATTTT.

On this clone itself: One end of the junction varies from germline; a read error may be responsible. The V call is TRBV28, the J call TRBJ1-5; 10 nucleotides align to TRBD1. There are 18 residues in the CDR3. Germline V CDR1 and CDR2: MDHEN, SYDVKM. CDR3 in amino acids: CASSSWDRGRRSNQPQHF. Written as DNA, the CDR3 is TGTGCCAGTAGTTCCTGGGACAGGGGAAGAAGGAGCAATCAGCCCCAGCATTTT.

This chain uses TRBV6-6 with TRBJ1-2; no reliable D call. CDR3 length equals 15 residues. V was pared by 2 bases and J by 2 bases, with 12 bases between. Germline V gene data show CDR1 as MNHNY and CDR2 as SVGAGI (reference sequence). For the CDR3, the DNA is TGTGCCAGCAGTTACCCTGGGGAGGCCAACTATGGCTACACCTTC. It yields the protein CASSYPGEANYGYTF.

The J gene is TRBJ2-3, the V gene TRBV7-3; TRBD2 aligns across 8 bases. Germline V lookup: CDR1 SGHTA, CDR2 FQGTGA. V dropped 5 bases and J dropped 3; count of bases not matched to a gene: 7. There are 15 residues in the CDR3. CDR3 residues: CASSPRGGVTDTQYF. CDR3 sequence (DNA): TGTGCCAGCAGCCCACGGGGGGGAGTGACAGATACGCAGTATTTT.

The gene calls are TRBV7-7 and TRBJ2-3; 7 bases are a match to TRBD2. The CDR3 runs to 14 residues. Germline lookup yields CDR1 SSHAT and CDR2 FNYEAQ (reference sequence). V lost 5 bases to trimming and J lost 5 bases; unmatched junction nucleotides: 7. The CDR3 spells CASSPLRGIDTQYF. The CDR3 DNA reads as TGTGCCAGCAGCCCACTGCGGGGGATAGATACGCAGTATTTT. The variable domain in full, completed from reference TRBV7-7 and TRBJ2-3, reads GAGVSQSPRYKVTKRGQDVTLRCDPISSHATLYWYQQALGQGPEFLTYFNYEAQPDKSGLPSDRFSAERPEGSISTLTIQRTEQRDSAMYRCASSPLRGIDTQYFGPGTRLTVL.

The chain employs TRBV19 and TRBJ2-5; tentative D call: TRBD2 (5 bases). This CDR3 has 16 residues. The V end was cut by 2 bases, the J end by 2 bases, with 15 bases between. CDR1 and CDR2 from the germline V gene are LNHDA and SQIVND (reference sequence). The CDR3 region has the DNA TGTGCCAGTAGTATAACGAGGGCCGAACAACAAGAGACCCAGTACTTC. Protein: CASSITRAEQQETQYF.

The rearrangement uses TRBV7-3 and TRBJ1-6; tentatively, D is TRBD1 (6 bases). Per germline, CDR1 SGHTA and CDR2 FQGTGA. Trimming took off 5 bases at V and 7 bases at J, with 12 bases between the two ends. The CDR3 is 14 amino acids. The CDR3 DNA reads as TGTGCCAGCAGCACAGGGCTGAGGAATTCACCCCTCCACTTT. Amino acids: CASSTGLRNSPLHF.

This chain joins TRBV9 and TRBJ1-1; D is undetermined. The germline gives CDR1 SGDLS, CDR2 YYNGEE. V lost 0 bases, J lost 3 bases, and 12 bases lay in between. The CDR3 sequence is 15 residues long. CDR3 in amino acids: CASSVGVSWDTEAFF. CDR3 DNA sequence: TGTGCCAGCAGCGTAGGTGTCTCCTGGGACACTGAAGCTTTCTTT. Together with reference TRBV9 and TRBJ1-1, the CDR3 gives the full variable domain: DSGVTQTPKHLITATGQRVTLRCSPRSGDLSVYWYQQSLDQGLQFLIQYYNGEERAKGNILERFSAQQFPDLHSELNLSSLELGDSALYFCASSVGVSWDTEAFFGQGTRLTVV.

The chain combines TRBV6-1 with TRBJ2-2; 12 bases fit TRBD2. CDR1 is MNHNS, CDR2 SASEGT, per germline. The J segment lost 3 bases and the V segment lost 2 bases, leaving 1 base of the junction unmatched. The CDR3 loop spans 16 amino acids. CDR3 amino acids: CASSELAGGYTGELFF. The DNA for the CDR3 is TGTGCCAGCAGTGAACTAGCGGGGGGGTACACCGGGGAGCTGTTTTTT.

This chain links TRBV10-3 with TRBJ2-5; D might be TRBD1 (6 bases). In germline, CDR1 is ENHRY, CDR2 SYGVKD. V lost 6 bases to trimming and J lost 5 bases, with 16 bases between them. The CDR3 contains 14 residues. CDR3 coding DNA: TGTGCCATCAGCATCGTCAGGGGTCCTGAGACCCAGTACTTC. Translation: CAISIVRGPETQYF.

The chain carries TRBV9 and TRBJ1-6; TRBD1 is a possible D gene (5 bases). The CDR3 has 14 amino acids. Germline V gene sequence: CDR1 SGDLS, CDR2 YYNGEE. Trimming pared 7 bases from V and 7 bases from J, leaving 15 bases between. The CDR3 protein is CASGWGTANSPLHF. DNA for the CDR3: TGTGCCAGCGGGTGGGGGACTGCGAATTCACCCCTCCACTTT.

The V call is TRBV19, the J call TRBJ1-2; no reliable D call. V gave up 6 bases and J gave up 5 bases, with 13 bases separating them. The germline CDR1 and CDR2 sequences are LNHDA and SQIVND (reference sequence). This CDR3 spans 13 amino acids. Here the CDR3 reads CASRNPERYGYTF. The CDR3 DNA sequence: TGTGCCAGTAGAAACCCCGAGAGGTATGGCTACACCTTC.

V usage is TRBV6-6 and J usage is TRBJ1-2, with unresolved D. CDR1 MNHNY and CDR2 SVGAGI come from the germline V gene (reference sequence). The CDR3 is 13 amino acids. Trimming cost V 6 bases and J 6 bases, with 14 bases left between them. The CDR3 nucleotides read TGTGCCAGCAGGGCAAGGGTTCGCGATGGCTACACCTTC. This codes for CASRARVRDGYTF.

The CDR3 region has the DNA TGTGCCAGCAGAAAACGAAGGGCAGGGGATATGGATGAAAAACTGTTTTTT. Protein: CASRKRRAGDMDEKLFF. The chain carries TRBV21-1 and TRBJ1-4; the DNA was not used to check the table's D call, TRBD1. TRBV21-1 is flagged as a pseudogene. The CDR3 is 17 amino acids.

The chain employs TRBV11-3 and TRBJ2-7, with D possibly being TRBD2 (6 bases). Trimming took off 0 bases at V and 3 bases at J, with 9 bases between the two ends. This CDR3 has 14 amino acids. Looked up from germline, CDR1 is SGHNT and CDR2 is YENEEA. In DNA, the CDR3 is TGTGCCAGCAGCTTAGAAGGAGGGATCTACGAGCAGTACTTC. This gives the protein CASSLEGGIYEQYF.

The V gene is TRBV5-5, the J gene TRBJ2-5; maybe TRBD2 (6 bases). The germline gives CDR1 SGHKS, CDR2 YYEKEE (reference sequence). The CDR3 sequence is 14 residues long. Between the trimmed V and J ends, which lost 2 bases and 5 bases, there was a span of 13 bases. CDR3 in amino acids: CASSLNAGGETQYF. CDR3 bases: TGTGCCAGCAGCTTAAATGCCGGAGGGGAGACCCAGTACTTC.

The rearrangement links TRBV7-9 to TRBJ2-3; 10 nucleotides line up with TRBD2. Germline V gene lookup returns CDR1 SEHNR and CDR2 FQNEAQ (reference sequence). Unmatched junction bases numbered 5, after V lost 5 bases and J lost 3 bases. CDR3 length equals 15 residues. The CDR3 is CASSQRGGRTDTQYF. The CDR3 region has the DNA TGTGCCAGCAGCCAGCGGGGGGGCCGGACAGATACGCAGTATTTT.

V and J are TRBV6-5 and TRBJ1-2; TRBD1 is a possible D gene (5 bases). The germline V gene has CDR1 MNHEY and CDR2 SVGAGI. CDR3 length equals 13 residues. Trimming took off 5 bases at V and 2 bases at J, with 9 bases between the two ends. CDR3 loop: CASSGDGNYGYTF. CDR3 DNA sequence: TGTGCCAGCAGTGGGGACGGAAACTATGGCTACACCTTC.

This clone showed up just once. The J gene is TRBJ1-1, the V gene TRBV5-1; D remains ambiguous. The CDR3 is 16 residues long. Trimming stripped 0 bases from V and 3 bases from J, with 15 bases between. CDR1 is SGHRS and CDR2 is YFSETQ in the germline V gene. In nucleotides, the CDR3 is TGCGCCAGCAGCTTGGCCCCGGACGCTGCTTACACTGAAGCTTTCTTT. Translation: CASSLAPDAAYTEAFF.

The chain uses TRBV18 and TRBJ2-7; TRBD1 matches at 7 bases. The germline V gene has CDR1 KGHSH and CDR2 LQKENI. The V gene end was trimmed by 3 bases and the J gene end by 4 bases; junction bases not matched to a gene: 12. The CDR3 is made up of 16 amino acids. The CDR3 region has the DNA TGTGCCAGCTCACCTGGTACAGGGGAACTTATGTACGAGCAGTACTTC. Its translation is CASSPGTGELMYEQYF. Complete variable domain (other parts from reference TRBV18 and TRBJ2-7): NAGVMQNPRHLVRRRGQEARLRCSPMKGHSHVYWYRQLPEEGLKFMVYLQKENIIDESGMPKERFSAEFPKEGPSILRIQQVVRGDSAAYFCASSPGTGELMYEQYFGPGTRLTVT.

The chain employs TRBV21-1 and TRBJ1-4. TRBV21-1 counts as a pseudogene. The CDR3 covers 24 residues. CDR3: CASSTGAELPQGVERARTNEKLFF. DNA of the CDR3: TGTGCCAGCAGCACCGGGGCAGAACTCCCTCAAGGGGTTGAGCGGGCCAGGACTAATGAAAAACTGTTTTTT.

The rearrangement uses TRBV27 and TRBJ1-1, with D maybe TRBD1 (6 bases). The CDR3 covers 18 residues. The germline V gene encodes CDR1 MNHEY and CDR2 SMNVEV (reference sequence). V was clipped by 5 bases and J by 0 bases, with 22 bases between them. The CDR3 is CASSLLGAGVGVNTEAFF. The DNA of the CDR3 is TGTGCCAGCAGTCTGTTGGGGGCAGGGGTCGGGGTGAACACTGAAGCTTTCTTT.